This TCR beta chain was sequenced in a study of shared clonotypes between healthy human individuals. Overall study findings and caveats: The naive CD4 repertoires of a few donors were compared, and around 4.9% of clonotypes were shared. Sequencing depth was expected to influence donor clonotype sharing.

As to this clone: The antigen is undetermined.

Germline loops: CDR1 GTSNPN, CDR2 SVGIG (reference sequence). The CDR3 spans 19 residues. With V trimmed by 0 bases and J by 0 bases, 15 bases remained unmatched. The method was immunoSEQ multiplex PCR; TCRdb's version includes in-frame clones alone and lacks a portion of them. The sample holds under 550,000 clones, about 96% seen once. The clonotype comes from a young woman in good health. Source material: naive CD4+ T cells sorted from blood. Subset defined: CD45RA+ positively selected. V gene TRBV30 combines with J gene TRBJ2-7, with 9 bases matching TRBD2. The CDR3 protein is CAWSVRLGLLAGSSYEQYF. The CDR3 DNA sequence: TGTGCCTGGAGTGTACGCTTGGGCCTACTAGCGGGTAGCTCCTACGAGCAGTACTTC.